A single sample is the source of the 29 T cell receptor beta chains below, sequenced in a study of blood T cell repertoires in COVID-19. Method: immunoSEQ multiplex PCR; TCRdb's copy keeps in-frame clones and lacks some. Counted here are 86,000 or so clones, roughly nine tenths occurring once; the ten biggest clones make up 1.9%. The sample comprised peripheral blood. These TCRs come from a woman between 50 and 59 years old in a cohort sampled during active COVID-19.

The chain recombines TRBV28 with TRBJ2-1; the match to TRBD2 covers 10 bases. CDR1 is MDHEN and CDR2 is SYDVKM in the germline V gene. V trimming: 8 bases; J trimming: 8 bases; junction bases outside the gene matches: 12. The CDR3 extends over 15 amino acids. CDR3 bases: TGTGCCAGCGTCCAGGGTAGCGGGAGGATCGATGAGCAGTTCTTC. Protein product: CASVQGSGRIDEQFF.

The chain couples TRBV2 to TRBJ2-1, with 7 bases lining up with TRBD1. V dropped 10 bases and J dropped 5; count of bases not matched to a gene: 5. CDR1 SNHLY and CDR2 FYNNEI come from the germline V gene. There are 12 residues in the CDR3. The CDR3 DNA reads TGTGCCACTAGGGACAGCCACAATGAGCAGTTCTTC. It yields the protein CATRDSHNEQFF.

The V gene is TRBV19, the J gene TRBJ1-2, with TRBD1 identical over 9 bases. The CDR3 consists of 15 residues. After removal of 4 bases from V and 2 bases from J, the junction contained 5 bases not matched to a gene. Germline loops: CDR1 LNHDA, CDR2 SQIVND (reference sequence). The CDR3 loop reads CASSRTGGVNYGYTF. CDR3 nucleotide sequence: TGTGCCAGTAGTAGAACAGGGGGCGTGAACTATGGCTACACCTTC.

V is TRBV7-9 and J is TRBJ2-7, with 10 bases that match TRBD1. Germline lookup yields CDR1 SEHNR and CDR2 FQNEAQ (reference sequence). There are 15 residues in the CDR3. With V trimmed by 5 bases and J by 0 bases, 4 bases remained unmatched. The CDR3 here is CASSTRQGASYEQYF. The DNA for the CDR3 is TGTGCCAGCAGCACCCGACAGGGGGCCTCCTACGAGCAGTACTTC. The full variable domain, with the rest looked up from reference TRBV7-9 and TRBJ2-7, is DTGVSQNPRHKITKRGQNVTFRCDPISEHNRLYWYRQTLGQGPEFLTYFQNEAQLEKSRLLSDRFSAERPKGSFSTLEIQRTEQGDSAMYLCASSTRQGASYEQYFGPGTRLTVT.

The V call is TRBV11-2, the J call TRBJ2-2; 7 positions agree with TRBD2. The CDR3 has 16 residues. V lost 0 bases to trimming and J lost 7 bases; unmatched junction nucleotides: 8. The V gene's germline CDR1 is SGHAT and CDR2 FQNNGV. CDR3 region: CASSLDPLAPGGELFF. The CDR3 nucleotides read TGTGCCAGCAGCTTAGATCCACTAGCGCCCGGCGGGGAGCTGTTTTTT.

In this sample, this clone turned up once. This chain joins TRBV7-3 and TRBJ1-1; no reliable D call. Looked up from germline, CDR1 is SGHTA and CDR2 is FQGTGA. Between the trimmed V and J ends, which lost 0 bases and 3 bases, there was a span of 8 bases. The CDR3 has 14 residues. The CDR3 coding sequence is TGTGCCAGCAGCTTAACTTCCGACTACACTGAAGCTTTCTTT. This codes for CASSLTSDYTEAFF.

The genes are TRBV3-1 (or the pseudogene TRBV3-2) and TRBJ1-2, with D maybe TRBD1 (5 bases). The CDR3 is 17 residues long. Trimming cost V 0 bases and J 5 bases, with 19 bases left between them. CDR1 and CDR2 (germline): LGHDT, YNNKEL (reference sequence). This chain's CDR3 is CASSQDPRGGNLYGYTF. The DNA of the CDR3 is TGTGCCAGCAGCCAAGACCCCCGGGGCGGGAACTTATATGGCTACACCTTC.

This rearrangement joins TRBV24-1 to TRBJ2-3, with 8 bases fitting TRBD1. The ends lost 5 bases at V and 0 bases at J; junction bases unmatched: 3. CDR1 KGHDR and CDR2 SFDVKD come from the germline V gene. The CDR3 spans 15 residues. In DNA form, the CDR3 reads TGTGCCACCAGTGCCCGACAGGGGAGCACAGATACGCAGTATTTT. It is translated as CATSARQGSTDTQYF.

The rearrangement joins TRBV3-1 (or the pseudogene TRBV3-2) to TRBJ2-7, with no clear D. Between the trimmed V and J ends, which lost 4 bases and 0 bases, there was a span of 7 bases. Germline V gene lookup returns CDR1 LGHDT and CDR2 YNNKEL (reference sequence). The CDR3 consists of 13 residues. CDR3 in amino acids: CASSPQSSYEQYF. Written as DNA, the CDR3 is TGTGCCAGCAGCCCACAAAGCTCCTACGAGCAGTACTTC.

This rearrangement joins TRBV28 to TRBJ2-7, with TRBD2 as a possible D gene (5 bases). Per the germline V gene, CDR1 is MDHEN and CDR2 is SYDVKM. This CDR3 contains 13 residues. V lost 8 bases to trimming and J lost 2 bases, with 13 bases between them. The DNA of the CDR3 is TGTGCCAGCCGCTCGCCGGGGACCTACGAGCAGTACTTC. It codes for CASRSPGTYEQYF.

This chain links TRBV5-1 with TRBJ2-3, with 15 bases that match TRBD2. The V gene end was trimmed by 8 bases and the J gene end by 2 bases; junction bases not matched to a gene: 3. Germline V gene sequence: CDR1 SGHRS, CDR2 YFSETQ. The CDR3 is 15 residues long. The CDR3 sequence is CASGTSGGPTDTQYF. CDR3 nucleotides: TGCGCCAGTGGGACTAGCGGGGGGCCCACAGATACGCAGTATTTT.

The chain employs TRBV2 and TRBJ1-3; no clear D gene. The CDR3 length is 15 residues. The V gene's germline CDR1 is SNHLY and CDR2 FYNNEI. V lost 2 bases, J lost 0 bases, and 8 bases lay in between. CDR3 amino acids: CASSEIRNSGNTIYF. CDR3 sequence (DNA): TGTGCCAGCAGTGAAATCAGGAACTCTGGAAACACCATATATTTT.

The rearrangement joins TRBV11-2 to TRBJ2-5; D is perhaps TRBD1 (5 bases). Germline assignment: CDR1 SGHAT and CDR2 FQNNGV. The CDR3 spans 15 residues. V lost 6 bases, J lost 8 bases, and 22 bases lay in between. The CDR3 bases are TGTGCCAGCAGACCAACATGGGATCCTACAGGAACCCAGTACTTC. Encoded protein: CASRPTWDPTGTQYF.

This chain connects TRBV24-1 to TRBJ1-3; TRBD1 agrees at 9 bases. The length of the CDR3 is 20 residues. Germline-derived CDR1 and CDR2 are KGHDR and SFDVKD. V gave up 4 bases and J gave up 2 bases; unmatched junction bases: 17. Here the CDR3 reads CATSESRGTGKGVTGNTIYF. The CDR3 DNA is TGTGCCACCAGTGAGTCTCGTGGGACAGGGAAAGGGGTAACTGGAAACACCATATATTTT.

The V call is TRBV12-5, the J call TRBJ2-2, with 7 bases aligning to TRBD2. This CDR3 has 16 residues. Per germline, CDR1 LGHNT and CDR2 FRNRAP. Unmatched junction bases numbered 10, after V lost 6 bases and J lost 3 bases. CDR3 sequence reads: CASGPRAGVDTGELFF. The DNA for the CDR3 is TGTGCTAGTGGCCCCCGGGCGGGGGTGGACACCGGGGAGCTGTTTTTT.

The DNA of the CDR3 is TGTGCCAGCAGCGTCGGGACACAGAATTCACCCCTCCACTTT. The encoded protein is CASSVGTQNSPLHF. J is TRBJ1-6 and V is TRBV9; TRBD1 is a possible D gene (6 bases). V was shortened by 2 bases and J by 7 bases, with 10 bases between the two germline ends. The CDR3 runs to 14 residues. Germline CDR1 and CDR2: SGDLS and YYNGEE.

The genes are TRBV3-1 (or the pseudogene TRBV3-2) and TRBJ1-5; D remains unclear. In germline, CDR1 is LGHDT, CDR2 YNNKEL (reference sequence). The CDR3 is made up of 14 amino acids. V dropped 4 bases and J dropped 1 base, with 8 bases sitting between them. CDR3 amino acids: CASSLGRSNQPQHF. Written as DNA, the CDR3 is TGTGCCAGCAGCCTCGGCAGGAGCAATCAGCCCCAGCATTTT.

The chain is built from TRBV6-4 and TRBJ2-1; TRBD2 matches at 14 bases. The germline V gene has CDR1 MRHNA and CDR2 SNTAGT. This CDR3 spans 18 amino acids. The V gene end was trimmed by 5 bases and the J gene end by 1 base; junction bases not matched to a gene: 7. The DNA for the CDR3 is TGTGCCAGCAGTCGACTAGCGGGAGGGCCGGGGTCCTACAATGAGCAGTTCTTC. Protein product: CASSRLAGGPGSYNEQFF.

J is TRBJ2-5 and V is TRBV2; 13 positions match TRBD2. This CDR3 is 16 amino acids long. The V gene end was trimmed by 3 bases and the J gene end by 4 bases; junction bases not matched to a gene: 5. Per germline, CDR1 SNHLY and CDR2 FYNNEI. CDR3 sequence (DNA): TGTGCCAGCAGTGAGGGACTAGCGGGGAGCTTAGAGACCCAGTACTTC. This gives the protein CASSEGLAGSLETQYF.

The chain combines TRBV3-1 (or the pseudogene TRBV3-2) with TRBJ2-1, with 13 bases lining up with TRBD2. With 5 bases clipped from V and 10 bases from J, the junction kept 14 bases outside the gene matches. Germline loops: CDR1 LGHDT, CDR2 YNNKEL (reference sequence). CDR3 size: 17 residues. CDR3 coding DNA: TGTGCCAGCAGCAGCCCCCTACTAGCGGGGGGGCCAGGGGAGCAGTTCTTC. The encoded protein is CASSSPLLAGGPGEQFF.

The chain employs TRBV4-1 and TRBJ1-1; 9 bases line up with TRBD1. CDR1 is MGHRA, CDR2 YSYEKL, per germline. This CDR3 comprises 13 residues. V shed 8 bases and J 6 bases; nucleotides not matched to a gene: 7. CDR3 loop: CASGTGKSAEAFF. The CDR3 DNA is TGCGCCAGCGGGACAGGGAAATCGGCTGAAGCTTTCTTT.

V is TRBV10-3 and J is TRBJ2-3, with TRBD1 matching 10 bases. The CDR3 consists of 14 residues. The germline CDR1 and CDR2 sequences are ENHRY and SYGVKD. V lost 8 bases and J lost 3; bases outside the gene matches: 5. The CDR3 DNA reads as TGTGCCATCGGCAGGGGACAGGGGACAGATACGCAGTATTTT. Residues: CAIGRGQGTDTQYF.

In its sample, this clone was seen once. This chain connects TRBV7-3 to TRBJ1-1, with 8 bases aligning to TRBD1. Germline CDR1 is SGHTA and CDR2 is FQGTGA. V shed 5 bases, J shed 4 bases, and the junction held 6 bases outside the gene matches. This CDR3 contains 14 residues. CDR3 in amino acids: CASSPTGQGTEAFF. DNA for the CDR3: TGTGCCAGCAGCCCCACCGGACAGGGCACTGAAGCTTTCTTT. Together with reference TRBV7-3 and TRBJ1-1, the CDR3 gives the full variable domain: GAGVSQTPSNKVTEKGKYVELRCDPISGHTALYWYRQSLGQGPEFLIYFQGTGAADDSGLPNDRFFAVRPEGSVSTLKIQRTERGDSAVYLCASSPTGQGTEAFFGQGTRLTVV.

The rearrangement joins TRBV30 to TRBJ2-3; D is possibly TRBD1 (5 bases). From germline, CDR1 is GTSNPN and CDR2 SVGIG (reference sequence). The CDR3 contains 16 residues. V was clipped by 3 bases and J by 1 base, with 17 bases between them. Written as DNA, the CDR3 is TGTGCCTGGAGCGCCACCTCCAGGGTCGGCACAGATACGCAGTATTTT. Amino acids: CAWSATSRVGTDTQYF.

The V and J genes are TRBV4-1 and TRBJ1-2; 8 bases align to TRBD1. Germline-derived CDR1 and CDR2 are MGHRA and YSYEKL. The trim removed 4 bases at V and 8 bases at J, leaving 15 bases unmatched. The CDR3 extends over 16 amino acids. DNA for the CDR3: TGCGCCAGCAGCCCCAGCTCCCGGACAGGGCTGCTCGGCTACACCTTC. It codes for CASSPSSRTGLLGYTF.

The genes are TRBV5-4 and TRBJ2-5, with 8 bases that match TRBD2. V shed 0 bases, J shed 5 bases, and the junction held 6 bases outside the gene matches. Germline-derived CDR1 and CDR2 are SGHNT and YYREEE (reference sequence). CDR3 size: 15 residues. CDR3 protein: CASSLAGRDSETQYF. The CDR3 DNA follows: TGTGCCAGCAGCTTGGCCGGGAGGGACTCGGAGACCCAGTACTTC.

The V and J genes are TRBV3-1 (or the pseudogene TRBV3-2) and TRBJ2-7; possibly TRBD2 for D (7 bases). The germline gives CDR1 LGHDT, CDR2 YNNKEL (reference sequence). Trimming stripped 1 base from V and 3 bases from J, with 19 bases between. The CDR3 loop spans 17 amino acids. The CDR3 coding sequence is TGTGCCAGCAGCCAAGTTGGAGGGGGGACTACTCGCTACGAGCAGTACTTC. Protein product: CASSQVGGGTTRYEQYF.

V is TRBV19 and J is TRBJ2-1; maybe TRBD2 (5 bases). The CDR3 runs 11 residues. CDR1 and CDR2 from the germline V gene are LNHDA and SQIVND (reference sequence). The V gene lost 8 bases and the J gene lost 10 bases, with 12 bases spanning the gap. CDR3 bases: TGTGCCAGTCAAGATCGGAGGGAGCAGTTCTTC. It encodes CASQDRREQFF.

The chain carries TRBV6-1 and TRBJ2-1; maybe TRBD2 (6 bases). The CDR3 has 13 amino acids. The V end lost 1 base, the J end lost 9 bases, and 10 bases lay between the germline ends. Germline assignment: CDR1 MNHNS and CDR2 SASEGT. CDR3 nucleotides: TGTGCCAGCAGTGAAGTGGTGGGGGGTGAGCAGTTCTTC. Protein sequence: CASSEVVGGEQFF.